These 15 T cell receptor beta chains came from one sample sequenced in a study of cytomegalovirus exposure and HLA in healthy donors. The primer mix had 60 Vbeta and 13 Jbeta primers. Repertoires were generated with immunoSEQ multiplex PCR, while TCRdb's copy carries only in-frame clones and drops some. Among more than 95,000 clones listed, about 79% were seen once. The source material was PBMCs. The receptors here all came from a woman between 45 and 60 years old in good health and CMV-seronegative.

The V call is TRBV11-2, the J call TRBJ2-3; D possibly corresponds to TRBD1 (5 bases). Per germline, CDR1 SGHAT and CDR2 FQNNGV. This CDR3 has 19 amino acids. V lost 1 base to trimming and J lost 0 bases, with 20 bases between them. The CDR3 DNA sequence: TGTGCCAGCAGCTTAGGGCGAGAGTGGGGCCGTTCTAGCACAGATACGCAGTATTTT. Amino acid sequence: CASSLGREWGRSSTDTQYF.

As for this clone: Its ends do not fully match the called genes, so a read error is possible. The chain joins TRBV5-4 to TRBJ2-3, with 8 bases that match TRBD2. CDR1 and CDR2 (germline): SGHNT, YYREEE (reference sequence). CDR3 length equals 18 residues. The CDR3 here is CASSPPGLAGLSTDAQYF. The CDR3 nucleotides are TGTGCCAGCAGCCCTCCCGGCCTAGCGGGCCTTAGCACAGATGCGCAGTATTTT.

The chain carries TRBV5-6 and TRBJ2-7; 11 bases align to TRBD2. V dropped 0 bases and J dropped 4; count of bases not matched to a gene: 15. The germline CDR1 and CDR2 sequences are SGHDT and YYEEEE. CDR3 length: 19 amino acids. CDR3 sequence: CASSLVRLAGTGPRYEQYF. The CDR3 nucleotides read TGTGCCAGCAGCTTGGTTCGACTAGCGGGAACGGGCCCTCGGTACGAGCAGTACTTC.

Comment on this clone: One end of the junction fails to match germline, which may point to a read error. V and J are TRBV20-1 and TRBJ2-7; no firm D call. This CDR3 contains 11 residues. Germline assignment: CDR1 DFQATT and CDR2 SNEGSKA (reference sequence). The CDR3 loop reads CSAGDPYEQYF. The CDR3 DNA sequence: TGCAGTGCTGGAGACCCGTACGAGCAGTACTTC.

CDR3 loop: CASSKASGQETQYF. In DNA, the CDR3 is TGTGCCAGCAGCAAAGCTAGCGGACAAGAGACCCAGTACTTC. The rearrangement links TRBV5-4 to TRBJ2-5, with 7 positions matching TRBD2. CDR1 and CDR2 from the germline V gene are SGHNT and YYREEE (reference sequence). Germline trimming cut 4 bases from V and 2 bases from J; bases unmatched to any gene: 5. This CDR3 region has 14 residues.

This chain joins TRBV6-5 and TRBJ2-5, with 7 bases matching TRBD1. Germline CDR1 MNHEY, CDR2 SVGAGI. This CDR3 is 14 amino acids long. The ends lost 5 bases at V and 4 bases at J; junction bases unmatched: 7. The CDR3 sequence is CASSQGQVRETQYF. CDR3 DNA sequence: TGTGCCAGCAGTCAAGGACAGGTTCGAGAGACCCAGTACTTC.

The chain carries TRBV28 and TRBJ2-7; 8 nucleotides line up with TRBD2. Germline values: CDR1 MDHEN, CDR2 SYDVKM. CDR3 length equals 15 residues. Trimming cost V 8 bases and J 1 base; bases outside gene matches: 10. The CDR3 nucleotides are TGTGCCAGCGCTTCGGGGGGGGCAAAGTCCTACGAGCAGTACTTC. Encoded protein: CASASGGAKSYEQYF. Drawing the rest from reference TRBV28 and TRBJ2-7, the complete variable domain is DVKVTQSSRYLVKRTGEKVFLECVQDMDHENMFWYRQDPGLGLRLIYFSYDVKMKEKGDIPEGYSVSREKKERFSLILESASTNQTSMYLCASASGGAKSYEQYFGPGTRLTVT.

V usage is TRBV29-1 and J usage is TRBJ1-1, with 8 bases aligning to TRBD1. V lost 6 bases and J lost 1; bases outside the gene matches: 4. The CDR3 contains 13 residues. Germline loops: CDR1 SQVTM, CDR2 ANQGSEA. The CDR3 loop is CSVQQGGNTEAFF. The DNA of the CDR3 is TGCAGCGTGCAACAGGGGGGGAACACTGAAGCTTTCTTT.

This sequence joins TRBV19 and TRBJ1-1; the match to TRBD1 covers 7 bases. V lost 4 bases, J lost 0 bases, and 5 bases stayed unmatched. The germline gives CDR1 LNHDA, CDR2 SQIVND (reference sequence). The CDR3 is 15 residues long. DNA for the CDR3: TGTGCCAGTAGTACCGTGACAGGGATGAACACTGAAGCTTTCTTT. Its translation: CASSTVTGMNTEAFF.

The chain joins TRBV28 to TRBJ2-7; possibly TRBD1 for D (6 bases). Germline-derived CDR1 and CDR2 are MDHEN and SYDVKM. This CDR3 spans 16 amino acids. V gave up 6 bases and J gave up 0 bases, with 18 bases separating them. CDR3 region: CASSHRVGFLSYEQYF. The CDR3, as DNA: TGTGCCAGCAGCCACAGGGTTGGGTTCCTCTCCTACGAGCAGTACTTC.

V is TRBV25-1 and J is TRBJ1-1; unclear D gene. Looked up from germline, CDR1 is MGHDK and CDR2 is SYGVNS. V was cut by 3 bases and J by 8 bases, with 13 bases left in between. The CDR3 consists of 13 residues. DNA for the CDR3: TGTGCCAGCAGTGATTCGCCACTAACGGAAGCTTTCTTT. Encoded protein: CASSDSPLTEAFF.

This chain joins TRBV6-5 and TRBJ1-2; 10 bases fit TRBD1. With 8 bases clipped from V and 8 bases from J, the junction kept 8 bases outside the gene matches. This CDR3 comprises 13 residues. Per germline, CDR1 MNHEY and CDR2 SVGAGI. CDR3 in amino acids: CASGDRGLGGYTF. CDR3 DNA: TGTGCCAGCGGAGACAGGGGGCTAGGAGGCTACACCTTC.

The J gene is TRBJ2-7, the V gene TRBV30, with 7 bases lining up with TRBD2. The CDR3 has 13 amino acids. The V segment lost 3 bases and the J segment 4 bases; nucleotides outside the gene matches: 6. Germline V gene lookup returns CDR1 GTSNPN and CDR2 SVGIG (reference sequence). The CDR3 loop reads CAWRAGRSYEQYF. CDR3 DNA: TGTGCCTGGAGAGCGGGACGTTCATACGAGCAGTACTTC.

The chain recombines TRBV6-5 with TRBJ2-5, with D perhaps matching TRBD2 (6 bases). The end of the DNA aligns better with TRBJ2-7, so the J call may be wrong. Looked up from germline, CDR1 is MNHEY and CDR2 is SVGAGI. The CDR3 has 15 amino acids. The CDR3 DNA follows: TGTGCCAGCAGTCGGGACTTAGGGAGCTCCTACGAGCAGTACTTC. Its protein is CASSRDLGSSYEQYF.

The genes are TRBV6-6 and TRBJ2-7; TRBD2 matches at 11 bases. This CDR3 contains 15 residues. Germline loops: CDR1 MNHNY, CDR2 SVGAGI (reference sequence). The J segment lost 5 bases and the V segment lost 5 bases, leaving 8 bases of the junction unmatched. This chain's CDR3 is CASSQTSGTAHEQYF. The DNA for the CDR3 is TGTGCCAGCAGTCAGACTAGCGGGACCGCCCACGAGCAGTACTTC.